Listed below are T cell receptor beta chains from one sample, sequenced in a study of regulatory T cells in long-lasting Graves disease. Each CDR3 protein is one row after TCRdb ran MiXCR on the multiplex PCR reads. The data contain 450,000 to 500,000 distinct CDR3 sequences, about 16% of them singletons. These same data were also listed under a study on T cells in Graves' hyperthyroidism and ophthalmopathy.

The source was peripheral blood mononuclear cells (PBMCs), collected at new diagnosis, from a patient treated with antithyroid drugs. The receptors originated from a man aged 40-49 years with Graves disease. The CDR3 runs from the conserved cysteine through the conserved F or W. Some rows have no size entry. The others give once, few or many, or a class for an expanded clone.

TRBJ2-2 | few | TRBV9 | CASSVERQRERITGELFF
TRBJ1-5 | few | TRBV10-3 | CAISESTLGQGGGQPQHF
TRBJ2-7 | many | TRBV7-2 | CASSVSGTHSYEQYF
TRBJ2-7 | many | TRBV7-8 | CASSLRALTYEQYF
TRBJ2-3 | many | TRBV5-1 | CASSAGRTDTQYF
TRBJ2-1 | many | TRBV7-2 | CASSLESLGHNEQFF
TRBJ2-7 | many | TRBV6-2/TRBV6-3 | CASSKTVSSSYEQYF
TRBJ2-5 | many | TRBV20-1 | CSARFPSGTGGGDQETQYF
TRBJ1-1 | NA | TRBV3-1 | CASSQVSLIRDKSTEAFF
TRBJ1-6 | few | TRBV20-1 | CSAYDPGQGNSPLHF
TRBJ2-7 | many | TRBV29-1 | CSVEGASGMVYEQYF
TRBJ2-7 | many | TRBV6-2/TRBV6-3 | CASSQERGLSQQYF
TRBJ2-7 | NA | TRBV19 | CASSIMGGQANSYEQYF
TRBJ2-1 | NA | TRBV20-1 | CSARDLTGGSNEQFF
TRBJ2-1 | many | TRBV14 | CASSQGSSRLATRYNEQFF
TRBJ2-2 | few | TRBV5-1 | CASSPPGLAVTGELFF
TRBJ2-1 | many | TRBV11-2 | CASSQDRVNLGQFF
TRBJ2-7 | many | TRBV28 | CASSFGAYEQYF
TRBJ2-6 | few | TRBV29-1 | CSAPLGGQWANVLTF
TRBJ2-2 | many | TRBV2 | CASSGSGRTLTNTGELFF
TRBJ2-7 | many | TRBV4-2 | CASSQDLQGWYEQYF
TRBJ2-3 | NA | TRBV15 | CATSGRPGPGLTDTQYF
TRBJ2-7 | many | TRBV7-9 | CASSLRDSTYEQYF
TRBJ2-3 | few | TRBV20-1 | CSARDLFGAETSFTDTQYF
TRBJ2-1 | few | TRBV6-4 | CASSDSMVGTRRFF
TRBJ2-7 | many | TRBV30 | CAWGVGPPSIYEQYF
TRBJ1-6 | NA | TRBV20-1 | CSAPGGLLPLHF
TRBJ2-2 | many | TRBV28 | CASSFPQGWSGELFF
TRBJ2-1 | NA | TRBV7-2 | CASSLDHNSYNEQFF
TRBJ2-1 | NA | TRBV29-1 | CSVAAGGDEQFF
TRBJ2-5 | NA | TRBV5-1 | CASSLAGTGSETQYF
TRBJ1-2 | NA | TRBV6-1 | CASRLSGDPSGYTF
TRBJ2-1 | many | TRBV24-1 | CATSAWTESYNEQFF
TRBJ2-1 | many | TRBV7-2 | CASSLAGTSGKGEQFF
TRBJ1-1 | many | TRBV30 | CAWRRQILNTEAFF
TRBJ2-4 | many | TRBV3-1 | CASSQDLGQINIQYF
TRBJ2-3 | many | TRBV11-2 | CASSLGLHTDTQYF
TRBJ2-7 | NA | TRBV4-1 | CASSQYSEQYF
TRBJ1-6 | NA | TRBV6-2/TRBV6-3 | CASSEQGTNSPLHF
TRBJ2-1 | many | TRBV5-1 | CASSLLAGVEQFF
TRBJ2-6 | once | TRBV5-6 | CASSLFRGLKANVLTF
TRBJ2-1 | many | TRBV5-1 | CASSLDSSGIDEQFF
NA | many | TRBV28 | CASTSGTNPYNEQFF
TRBJ2-7 | many | TRBV11-3 | CASSLGGGFREQYF
TRBJ1-5 | NA | TRBV11-2 | CASSFRPEEASSNQPQHF
TRBJ2-1 | many | TRBV5-1 | CASSSGPTSGSSNEQFF
TRBJ1-6 | NA | TRBV5-1 | CASSTGQGRSPLHF
TRBJ2-5 | many | TRBV2 | CASKLARVGETQYF
TRBJ2-7 | many | TRBV5-1 | CASSLDGGEQYF
TRBJ2-7 | NA | TRBV2 | CASSGRDRVGEQYF
TRBJ2-7 | many | TRBV28 | CASSPAREQYF
TRBJ2-7 | few | TRBV15 | CATSRAQGYNEQYF
TRBJ2-3 | many | TRBV24-1 | CATSGGTSGGIYTDTQYF
TRBJ2-1 | few | TRBV27 | CASERYNEQFF
TRBJ2-6 | many | TRBV12-3/TRBV12-4 | CASSSRSSGANVLTF
TRBJ2-7 | many | TRBV20-1 | CSARDPTGVYEQYF
TRBJ1-1 | few | TRBV5-1 | CASSLEGENTEAFF
TRBJ2-5 | many | TRBV28 | CASSLTIRETQYF